This TCR beta chain was recovered during a study of Ad26.COV2.S vaccination and SARS-CoV-2 variants. Across the study: The vaccine Ad26.COV2.S was put into the muscle once, or twice with 56 days between.

The protocol was immunoSEQ multiplex PCR, while the TCRdb copy is restricted to in-frame clones and leaves out a portion. In the table there are over 200,000 clones, 88% of which are singletons. Germline CDR1 and CDR2: SGHRS and YFSETQ. The V end lost 4 bases, the J end lost 2 bases, and 7 bases lay between the germline ends. There are 12 residues in the CDR3. As for treatment: 19 received Ad26.COV2.S at low or high dose, single or two shots; 5 received placebo; per-sample allocation not given. Samples were taken on day 63 after the first vaccine or placebo injection. Boston provided a donor who was an adult aged 18-55 years.

This TCR was sampled from a person aged 18-65 years who received the Ad26.COV2.S COVID-19 vaccine or a placebo. The source material was peripheral blood, sampled in a trial of Ad26.COV2.S vaccine versus placebo. The J gene is TRBJ2-7, the V gene TRBV5-1; D perhaps matches TRBD1 (5 bases). The CDR3 region is CASSKDTYEQYF. The CDR3 DNA follows: TGCGCCAGCAGCAAGGACACCTACGAGCAGTACTTC.